This record concerns one T cell receptor beta chain sequence. Antigen unknown. Assay used: immunoSEQ multiplex PCR; TCRdb lists only in-frame clones, some missing. The data hold roughly 90,000 clones, with about 83% observed a single time. There are 13 residues in the CDR3. J was trimmed by 9 bases and V by 8 bases; bases with no gene match: 10. Germline lookup yields CDR1 SQVTM and CDR2 ANQGSEA. The sample comes from a study of PD-1 blockade in classical Hodgkin lymphoma. Study-level results: CD4+ TCR diversity rose significantly by C4D1, and CD8+ TCR diversity did not. Complete responders had baseline diversity similar to newly diagnosed patients.

Time point denoted: cycle 4 day 1 (C4D1), after about 6 weeks of nivolumab. Patients all relapsed after autologous stem cell transplantation, and there was variation in brentuximab vedotin exposure. This receptor was obtained from a human donor with classical Hodgkin lymphoma. V usage is TRBV29-1 and J usage is TRBJ2-1; 10 bases are a match to TRBD2. Material: peripheral blood mononuclear cells (PBMCs), obtained before the fourth cycle of nivolumab. The CDR3 nucleotides are TGCAGCACCAGCGGGAGGGCCGTCTTTGAGCAGTTCTTC. It specifies CSTSGRAVFEQFF.